The TCR beta chain under discussion was sequenced for a study of metastatic and nonmetastatic thyroid tumors. Study-level information: Across blood and tumor or nodule tissue, repertoires from malignant and benign thyroid patients were compared with one another. Points from the study as a whole: Within blood and tumor, benign nodules reportedly had significantly lower TCR beta diversity than malignant thyroid tumors did.

V was pared by 3 bases and J by 3 bases, with 12 bases between. Germline V lookup: CDR1 LNHDA, CDR2 SQIVND (reference sequence). This CDR3 has 15 residues. The entire patient cohort was treatment-naive prior to thyroid surgery. There are many counts of this clone. What it recognizes is unknown. Source study methods: Across clinicopathological groups, CDR3 differences served as the basis for building a distant-metastasis classifier for papillary thyroid cancer. TCRdb re-called the PCR reads via MiXCR. In this record, the V and J calls reflect TCRdb's handling and not the investigators' own analysis. The table lists 85,000 to 100,000 clones, 12% of them singletons.

This sequence originates from a female donor with papillary thyroid cancer or a benign thyroid nodule (not recorded which). Some clones in this sample may be carry-over from other donors' samples. The sequencing sample was made of blood. The chain combines TRBV19 with TRBJ1-5; D may be TRBD1 (5 bases). The CDR3 spells CASSMSGIPNQPQHF. CDR3 nucleotides: TGTGCCAGTAGTATGTCAGGGATCCCCAATCAGCCCCAGCATTTT.